The clone carrying this T cell receptor beta chain occurred many times. Using unique molecular identifiers, the investigators prepared the TCRbeta library. MiXCR, applied by TCRdb to the PCR reads, yields one record per CDR3 protein. The sample contains about 350,000 distinct CDR3 sequences, 10% to 15% of which appear only once. This record comes from a study of T-cell reconstitution after alpha-beta-depleted transplantation in children. This receptor was identified in a human donor who donated a stem cell graft to a child with Fanconi anemia. The sequencing used PBMCs, collected from the stem cell graft.

This CDR3 is CASSPQGRYTF. Here the CDR3 DNA reads TGTGCCAGCAGTCCGCAGGGTCGCTACACCTTC. The J gene is TRBJ1-2, the V gene TRBV12-3 or TRBV12-4, with a tentative D call TRBD1 (5 bases). CDR3 size: 11 residues. V shed 5 bases and J shed 9 bases, with 10 bases lying between them.